The T cell receptor beta chain described here comes from a study of control samples from healthy donors and cancer patients. The CDR3 is made up of 13 amino acids. Deletions cut 1 base from V and 8 bases from J, with 10 bases between. Germline assignment: CDR1 SGHDT and CDR2 YYEEEE. Produced via immunoSEQ multiplex PCR; TCRdb's table is partial and in-frame only. The sample shows 130,000 or so clones, approximately 94% of them seen only once. This rearrangement joins TRBV5-6 to TRBJ2-1, with a weak D call TRBD2 (5 bases). This sequence originates from a man in his forties or fifties in good health. Sequences were obtained from blood. The CDR3 region has the DNA TGTGCCAGCAGCTTGTTGGTGAGGGATGAGCAGTTCTTC. This encodes CASSLLVRDEQFF. The full variable domain, rest sourced from reference TRBV5-6 and TRBJ2-1, is DAGVTQSPTHLIKTRGQQVTLRCSPKSGHDTVSWYQQALGQGPQFIFQYYEEEERQRGNFPDRFSGHQFPNYSSELNVNALLLGDSALYLCASSLLVRDEQFFGPGTRLTVL.